This is a list of T cell receptor beta chains from one sample in a study of identical twins. One entry per CDR3 protein, called by TCRdb with MiXCR from the 5' RACE reads. The sample has approximately 600,000 distinct CDR3 sequences, 9% to 10% seen once. The same sample was also used in a study of yellow fever vaccine responses in identical twins.

Sequenced material: PBMCs. These receptors all stem from a woman aged 18-30 years in good health. The CDR3 runs from the conserved cysteine through the conserved F or W. D genes are given only for firm matches. The size of a clone is reported for some rows only, either as once, few or many, or as a class for expanded clones.

d_call clone_size j_call v_call cdr3_aa cdr3_nt
- - TRBJ2-1 TRBV11-2 CASSLATGTPPYNEQFF TGTGCCAGCAGCTTAGCTACGGGGACTCCCCCCTACAATGAGCAGTTCTTC
- - TRBJ1-5 TRBV20-1 CSASLGRDQPQHF TGCAGTGCTAGTTTGGGCAGGGATCAGCCCCAGCATTTT
TRBD2 once TRBJ2-7 TRBV6-1 CASSEISGSFYEQYF TGTGCCAGCAGTGAGATTAGCGGGAGTTTCTACGAGCAGTACTTC
- - TRBJ2-1 TRBV29-1 CSVEPQPYNEQFF TGCAGCGTTGAACCACAGCCCTACAATGAGCAGTTCTTC
- - TRBJ1-5 TRBV20-1 CSARFGNQPQHF TGCAGTGCTAGATTTGGGAATCAGCCCCAGCATTTT
TRBD2 - TRBJ2-3 TRBV11-1 CASRLAGAGRGGTDTQYF TGTGCCAGCCGACTAGCGGGAGCGGGCCGAGGAGGCACAGATACGCAGTATTTT
TRBD2 - TRBJ2-3 TRBV28 CASSRRTSGARTDTQYF TGTGCCAGCAGCCGCAGGACTAGCGGGGCCCGCACAGATACGCAGTATTTT
TRBD2 few TRBJ2-3 TRBV7-2 CASSWRGGRGTDTQYF TGTGCCAGTTCCTGGCGGGGGGGCAGGGGCACAGATACGCAGTATTTT
TRBD1 - TRBJ2-3 TRBV28 CASRDRVTDTQYF TGTGCCAGCAGGGACAGGGTGACAGATACGCAGTATTTT
- few TRBJ2-7 TRBV5-1 CASSSDGSLTYEQYF TGCGCCAGCAGCTCGGACGGATCTCTTACCTACGAGCAGTACTTC
- - TRBJ2-1 TRBV27 CASTVGLASEQFF TGTGCCAGCACCGTAGGGCTAGCAAGTGAGCAGTTCTTC
- few TRBJ2-1 TRBV18 CASSPTDYTNEQFF TGTGCCAGCTCCCCGACCGACTACACCAATGAGCAGTTCTTC
- few TRBJ2-3 TRBV7-9 CASSRGGAADTQYF TGTGCCAGCAGCCGAGGGGGGGCGGCAGATACGCAGTATTTT
- few TRBJ2-3 TRBV19 CASSPRSRADTQYF TGTGCCAGTAGTCCCCGGTCCCGGGCAGATACGCAGTATTTT
TRBD2 - TRBJ2-2 TRBV20-1 CSAKASGVYTGELFF TGCAGTGCAAAAGCTAGCGGGGTTTACACCGGGGAGCTGTTTTTT
- - TRBJ2-5 TRBV9 CASSVDEGPETQYF TGTGCCAGCAGCGTAGACGAGGGCCCAGAGACCCAGTACTTC
- - TRBJ1-5 TRBV5-6 CASSFWALGQPQHF TGTGCCAGCAGCTTTTGGGCCTTAGGCCAGCCCCAGCATTTT
- few TRBJ2-7 TRBV5-1 CASSSLQGYEQYF TGCGCCAGCAGCTCTTTACAGGGATACGAGCAGTACTTC
- - TRBJ2-1 TRBV7-2 CASSMQSSYNEQFF TGTGCCAGCAGCATGCAAAGCTCCTACAATGAGCAGTTCTTC
- many TRBJ2-7 TRBV4-2 CASSQEISGPEQYF TGTGCCAGCAGCCAAGAGATATCGGGGCCCGAGCAGTACTTC
- - TRBJ2-2 TRBV29-1 CSVKIGVGISTGELFF TGCAGCGTTAAAATTGGGGTCGGTATCAGCACCGGGGAGCTGTTTTTT
TRBD2 few TRBJ2-7 TRBV15 CATSRDRGDEQYF TGTGCCACCAGCAGGGACCGGGGGGACGAGCAGTACTTC
TRBD1 many TRBJ2-4 TRBV12-3/TRBV12-4 CASRTDRGNIQYF TGTGCCAGCAGGACGGACAGGGGGAACATTCAGTACTTC
- - TRBJ1-5 TRBV7-2 CASSARGAAQPQHF TGTGCCAGCAGCGCGCGAGGCGCCGCTCAGCCCCAGCATTTT
- - TRBJ2-5 TRBV7-2 CASSFRLLVGLAETQYF TGTGCCAGCAGCTTTCGGCTACTTGTCGGGCTAGCGGAGACCCAGTACTTC
- many TRBJ2-2 TRBV9 CASSTTPYTGELFF TGTGCCAGCAGCACCACGCCCTACACCGGGGAGCTGTTTTTT
- few TRBJ2-4 TRBV18 CASSPPGEAAPKNIQYF TGTGCCAGCTCACCACCGGGGGAAGCCGCGCCTAAAAACATTCAGTACTTC
TRBD1 - TRBJ2-5 TRBV20-1 CSPQGRETQYF TGCAGTCCACAGGGGAGAGAGACCCAGTACTTC
- - TRBJ2-1 TRBV5-6 CASSLGAGWDNEQFF TGTGCCAGCAGCTTGGGGGCGGGGTGGGACAATGAGCAGTTCTTC
- few TRBJ2-6 TRBV3-1 CASSPQVGANVLTF TGTGCCAGCAGCCCCCAGGTTGGGGCCAACGTCCTGACTTTC
TRBD1 few TRBJ2-5 TRBV6-5 CASSYQIGTGQETQYF TGTGCCAGCAGTTACCAAATTGGGACAGGACAAGAGACCCAGTACTTC